This T cell receptor beta chain originates from a study of shared T cell receptors in the human thymus. The CDR3 runs 16 residues. The germline gives CDR1 MNHEY, CDR2 SMNVEV (reference sequence). V was pared by 1 base and J by 5 bases, with 5 bases of the junction left unmatched. Libraries were prepared by immunoSEQ multiplex PCR; TCRdb keeps only in-frame clonotypes and omits some of them. The sample lists about 660,000 clones; about 90% were seen once. These same records also appear under a second study, on human thymus T cells. This second report adds: V and J gene usage appeared biased in thymic and blood repertoires.

The chain uses TRBV27 and TRBJ2-1, with 10 positions matching TRBD2. This TCR derives from a boy less than two years old with a congenital heart defect. Sequenced sample: thymocytes. The CDR3 region has the DNA TGTGCCAGCAGTTTATGGACTAGCGGCCTGAACAATGAGCAGTTCTTC. Translating it yields CASSLWTSGLNNEQFF.